The next 20 T cell receptor beta chains were all read from a single sample in a study of glioma-infiltrating T cells after dendritic cell vaccination. The sample's time point: after dendritic cell vaccination, including at tumor progression/relapse. Some clones are missing from TCRdb's copy, which holds only in-frame ones; the method was immunoSEQ multiplex PCR. This sample has around 90,000 clones, with about 81% found just once. The sequencing here drew on blood, taken after dendritic cell vaccination. These receptors were obtained from a human donor with glioblastoma.

The chain recombines TRBV5-1 with TRBJ2-2; 10 bases agree with TRBD2. The germline CDR1 and CDR2 sequences are SGHRS and YFSETQ. The CDR3 runs to 16 residues. V was clipped by 2 bases and J by 5 bases; unmatched bases: 6. Here the CDR3 DNA reads TGCGCCAGCAGCTTCCGAGCGGGAGGGAGAACCGGGGAGCTGTTTTTT. It codes for CASSFRAGGRTGELFF.

The chain uses TRBV7-9 and TRBJ1-5; possibly TRBD1 for D (5 bases). The CDR3 has 15 amino acids. Germline V gives CDR1 SEHNR, CDR2 FQNEAQ (reference sequence). The V end lost 5 bases, the J end lost 1 base, and 12 bases lay between the germline ends. The CDR3 region is CASSLTGDSNQPQHF. DNA for the CDR3: TGTGCCAGCAGCCTAACGGGGGACAGCAATCAGCCCCAGCATTTT.

V is TRBV11-2 and J is TRBJ1-2; no clear D. CDR3 length equals 14 residues. Trimming took off 1 base at V and 7 bases at J, with 13 bases between the two ends. Germline V gene sequence: CDR1 SGHAT, CDR2 FQNNGV. The CDR3 sequence: CASSLGRGVGGYTF. The CDR3, as DNA: TGTGCCAGCAGCTTAGGTCGGGGAGTCGGTGGCTACACCTTC.

This chain connects TRBV9 to TRBJ1-2; 7 nucleotides align to TRBD1. The trim removed 1 base at V and 8 bases at J, leaving 8 bases unmatched. Per germline, CDR1 SGDLS and CDR2 YYNGEE. The CDR3 length is 14 residues. The CDR3 is CASSVPDRVKGYTF. DNA of the CDR3: TGTGCCAGCAGCGTACCAGACAGGGTAAAGGGCTACACCTTC.

The rearrangement joins TRBV6-1 to TRBJ2-1, with D possibly TRBD2 on 6 matching bases. The CDR3 contains 11 residues. Germline lookup yields CDR1 MNHNS and CDR2 SASEGT. Trimming took 5 bases from V and 12 from J, leaving 11 bases between them. CDR3 sequence: CASSSRDLQFF. The CDR3 nucleotides are TGTGCCAGCAGTTCCCGGGACTTGCAGTTCTTC.

Only one count was recorded for this clone. J is TRBJ2-5 and V is TRBV5-1; D call uncertain. CDR1 is SGHRS, CDR2 YFSETQ, per germline. This CDR3 is 15 amino acids long. Trimming stripped 1 base from V and 2 bases from J, with 12 bases between. Here the CDR3 DNA reads TGCGCCAGCAGCTTGTTTTCAGACTCTCAAGAGACCCAGTACTTC. Its protein is CASSLFSDSQETQYF.

Concerning this clone: Because the CDR3's place on the DNA is in doubt, the DNA is left out and the CDR3 is given as listed by TCRdb. The gene calls are TRBV27 and TRBJ1-1; the table's TRBD1 call for D was not verified on the DNA. Germline V gives CDR1 MNHEY, CDR2 SMNVEV (reference sequence). The CDR3 region is 14 residues in length, termini included. This CDR3 is CASSFWGSGTRPFF.

In this sample, this clone turned up a few times. This chain links TRBV2 with TRBJ1-5, with 10 bases lining up with TRBD1. From germline, CDR1 is SNHLY and CDR2 FYNNEI. V was clipped by 4 bases and J by 5 bases; unmatched bases: 8. This CDR3 spans 16 amino acids. CDR3 bases: TGTGCCAGCAGTGGGGATCCGGGACAGGGGTATCAGCCCCAGCATTTT. Residues: CASSGDPGQGYQPQHF.

The chain couples TRBV2 to TRBJ1-2, with TRBD1 matching over 7 bases. Germline lookup yields CDR1 SNHLY and CDR2 FYNNEI. V shed 6 bases, J shed 3 bases, and the junction held 7 bases outside the gene matches. This CDR3 has 14 amino acids. The CDR3 loop is CASRPLDRDYGYTF. The CDR3 coding sequence is TGTGCCAGCAGACCCCTCGACAGGGACTATGGCTACACCTTC.

V and J are TRBV11-3 and TRBJ2-3, with 7 bases fitting TRBD2. Germline values: CDR1 SGHNT, CDR2 YENEEA. The CDR3 has 16 amino acids. The trim removed 1 base at V and 5 bases at J, leaving 9 bases unmatched. The CDR3 bases are TGTGCCAGCAGCTTAGTCGGTAGCGGGTCAGGAGATACGCAGTATTTT. It encodes CASSLVGSGSGDTQYF.

V and J are TRBV18 and TRBJ2-3; 9 bases agree with TRBD2. Germline CDR1 KGHSH, CDR2 LQKENI. CDR3 length equals 16 residues. After removal of 2 bases from V and 1 base from J, the junction contained 4 bases not matched to a gene. The CDR3 nucleotides read TGTGCCAGCTCACCAAATATAGCGGGAGGCACAGATACGCAGTATTTT. Translation: CASSPNIAGGTDTQYF.

The rearrangement joins TRBV9 to TRBJ2-3, with 9 nucleotides matching TRBD2. From germline, CDR1 is SGDLS and CDR2 YYNGEE. J lost 2 bases, V lost 0 bases, and 4 bases had no gene match. This CDR3 has 16 amino acids. CDR3 DNA sequence: TGTGCCAGCAGCGTAGGGTCTAGCGGGGTCACAGATACGCAGTATTTT. Its protein product is CASSVGSSGVTDTQYF.

This chain connects TRBV6-5 to TRBJ1-1; 8 bases agree with TRBD1. Trimming removed 6 bases from V and 1 base from J; junction bases left unmatched: 7. CDR3 length: 15 amino acids. The V gene's germline CDR1 is MNHEY and CDR2 SVGAGI. The chain's CDR3 is CASSRTGTGNTEAFF. In nucleotides, the CDR3 is TGTGCCAGCAGCCGCACCGGGACAGGGAACACTGAAGCTTTCTTT.

The chain uses TRBV9 and TRBJ1-2; D possibly corresponds to TRBD1 (6 bases). CDR3 size: 16 residues. The germline CDR1 and CDR2 sequences are SGDLS and YYNGEE. The V and J ends lost 2 bases and 8 bases respectively, with 22 bases between them. The CDR3 here is CASSVLKGVKGSGYTF. CDR3 nucleotide sequence: TGTGCCAGCAGCGTCCTAAAGGGGGTAAAGGGGAGCGGCTACACCTTC.

The chain carries TRBV6-5 and TRBJ2-7; a possible D gene is TRBD1 (6 bases). There are 14 residues in the CDR3. The V gene's germline CDR1 is MNHEY and CDR2 SVGAGI. The V and J ends lost 2 bases and 6 bases respectively, with 14 bases between them. The CDR3 DNA is TGTGCCAGCAGTTACGCACAGGGTGATCGCGAGCAGTACGTC. Encoded protein: CASSYAQGDREQYV.

This chain joins TRBV6-5 and TRBJ2-7, with a tentative D call TRBD2 (5 bases). The CDR3 totals 12 residues. The germline V gene has CDR1 MNHEY and CDR2 SVGAGI. Trimming removed 9 bases at V and 7 bases at J, with 16 bases between. The CDR3 sequence is CASKTETGEQYV. The CDR3 coding sequence is TGTGCCAGTAAGACTGAAACGGGAGAGCAGTACGTC.

This clone was observed a few times. This rearrangement joins TRBV29-1 to TRBJ1-2; the D gene is possibly TRBD1 (6 bases). CDR1 is SQVTM, CDR2 ANQGSEA, per germline. The CDR3 runs 12 residues. V was shortened by 5 bases and J by 3 bases, with 10 bases between the two germline ends. The CDR3 DNA reads as TGCAGCGTTTACAGGGTGGACTATGGCTACACCTTC. Amino acids: CSVYRVDYGYTF.

The chain links TRBV5-1 to TRBJ1-5; D gene ambiguous. V lost 4 bases, J lost 0 bases, and 8 bases lay in between. This CDR3 spans 14 amino acids. Germline CDR1 and CDR2: SGHRS and YFSETQ. CDR3 nucleotide sequence: TGCGCCAGCAGCCCCGGGGATAGCAATCAGCCCCAGCATTTT. Encoded protein: CASSPGDSNQPQHF.

The rearrangement uses TRBV1 and TRBJ2-7; TRBD2 is the table's D call and was not checked against the DNA. TRBV1 has pseudogene status. CDR3 size: 13 residues. The CDR3 spells CTSSQEPVFEQYF. CDR3 in DNA: TGCACCAGCAGCCAAGAACCGGTATTCGAGCAGTACTTC.

The chain has TRBV7-9 and TRBJ2-1, with D tentatively TRBD1 (6 bases). Trimming left V 6 bases short and J 1 base short, with 13 bases between. Germline loops: CDR1 SEHNR, CDR2 FQNEAQ (reference sequence). This CDR3 has 15 amino acids. The CDR3 DNA reads as TGTGCCAGCAGTATATTTACAGGGTCCTACAATGAGCAGTTCTTC. As protein: CASSIFTGSYNEQFF.